The 25 T cell receptor beta chains given below trace back to one sample, sequenced in a study of identical twins (dated by TCRdb to about 2016). Library preparation used 5' RACE. Sequencing took place on an Illumina HiSeq 2000. Through fastp at Q25 and MiXCR, TCRdb rebuilt clones from the public reads, retaining in-frame beta chains. All rows with the same CDR3 protein become a single entry with the most common DNA and genes. This sample has about 530,000 distinct CDR3 sequences in its table, and approximately 14% of those were observed once. Of the sample, 0.44% is held by the ten largest clones. This same sample was also part of a study on yellow fever vaccine responses in identical twins.

The material sequenced was CD4+ T cells sorted from blood. The receptors shown here come from a woman younger than 35 in good health.

The chain links TRBV5-1 to TRBJ2-5; D gene unclear. Trimming took off 2 bases at V and 1 base at J, with 9 bases between the two ends. The CDR3 runs to 14 residues. Germline CDR1 and CDR2: SGHRS and YFSETQ. The CDR3 nucleotides are TGCGCCAGCAGCTTAGGCGAAAGCCAAGAGACCCAGTACTTC. This translates into CASSLGESQETQYF. The complete variable domain, with remaining parts taken from reference TRBV5-1 and TRBJ2-5, reads KAGVTQTPRYLIKTRGQQVTLSCSPISGHRSVSWYQQTPGQGLQFLFEYFSETQRNKGNFPGRFSGRQFSNSRSEMNVSTLELGDSALYLCASSLGESQETQYFGPGTRLLVL.

This clonotype was recorded a few times. One junction end disagrees with the germline gene, perhaps due to a read error. The chain joins TRBV3-1 to TRBJ1-6, with 10 positions matching TRBD1. CDR3 size: 18 residues. In germline, CDR1 is LGHDT, CDR2 YNNKEL (reference sequence). The CDR3 sequence: CASNQMRQGAVRYSPLHF. CDR3 DNA sequence: TGTGCCAGCAACCAAATGAGACAGGGGGCAGTGCGGTATTCACCCCTCCACTTT. Full variable domain (rest looked up from reference TRBV3-1 and TRBJ1-6): DTAVSQTPKYLVTQMGNDKSIKCEQNLGHDTMYWYKQDSKKFLKIMFSYNNKELIINETVPNRFSPKSPDKAHLNLHINSLELGDSAVYFCASNQMRQGAVRYSPLHFGNGTRLTVT.

The V call is TRBV7-2, the J call TRBJ2-3; tentatively, D is TRBD2 (7 bases). CDR1 is SGHTA and CDR2 is FQGNSA in the germline V gene. The CDR3 contains 19 residues. Deletions cut 0 bases from V and 6 bases from J, with 25 bases between. CDR3 nucleotide sequence: TGTGCCAGCAGCTTAGCCCTGGGCGGGGGCCCAACCTCGATCGATACGCAGTATTTT. Translating it yields CASSLALGGGPTSIDTQYF. Supplemented by reference TRBV7-2 and TRBJ2-3, the full variable domain reads GAGVSQSPSNKVTEKGKDVELRCDPISGHTALYWYRQSLGQGLEFLIYFQGNSAPDKSGLPSDRFSAERTGGSVSTLTIQRTQQEDSAVYLCASSLALGGGPTSIDTQYFGPGTRLTVL.

This clonotype came up a few times. The chain uses TRBV7-9 and TRBJ2-3, with TRBD2 as a possible D gene (6 bases). Trimming stripped 5 bases from V and 2 bases from J, with 11 bases between. CDR3 length equals 14 residues. CDR1 is SEHNR and CDR2 is FQNEAQ in the germline V gene (reference sequence). The CDR3 loop is CASSRDLVTDTQYF. DNA of the CDR3: TGTGCCAGCAGCCGGGACTTAGTCACAGATACGCAGTATTTT. Based on the CDR3 plus reference TRBV7-9 and TRBJ2-3, the full variable domain is DTGVSQNPRHKITKRGQNVTFRCDPISEHNRLYWYRQTLGQGPEFLTYFQNEAQLEKSRLLSDRFSAERPKGSFSTLEIQRTEQGDSAMYLCASSRDLVTDTQYFGPGTRLTVL.

This clonotype has just a few counts. The gene calls are TRBV11-3 and TRBJ2-1; TRBD1 or TRBD2 may be the D gene (7 bases each). Germline V gives CDR1 SGHNT, CDR2 YENEEA. Trimming stripped 0 bases from V and 9 bases from J, with 12 bases between. The CDR3 has 14 residues. The CDR3: CASSLDQGGSEQFF. CDR3 coding DNA: TGTGCCAGCAGCTTAGATCAGGGGGGGTCTGAGCAGTTCTTC.

This clonotype was recorded a few times. The rearrangement links TRBV29-1 to TRBJ2-5; no reliable D call. The CDR3 loop spans 11 amino acids. CDR1 is SQVTM, CDR2 ANQGSEA, per germline. The germline V and J ends were trimmed by 4 bases and 5 bases, with 8 bases remaining between them. The CDR3 nucleotides read TGCAGCGTTGTAACAGTTGAGACCCAGTACTTC. Residues: CSVVTVETQYF.

The chain uses TRBV15 and TRBJ2-1; D is unresolved. Trimming left V 4 bases short and J 7 bases short, with 17 bases between. The CDR3 is made up of 15 amino acids. CDR1 LNHNV and CDR2 YYDKDF come from the germline V gene (reference sequence). The CDR3, as DNA: TGTGCCACCAGCAATGGGGTAGCCAAGGGTAATGAGCAGTTCTTC. Protein sequence: CATSNGVAKGNEQFF.

The chain combines TRBV2 with TRBJ2-2; D remains ambiguous. This CDR3 is built from 14 residues. CDR1 SNHLY and CDR2 FYNNEI come from the germline V gene. Trimming took 3 bases from V and 0 from J, leaving 5 bases between them. The CDR3 DNA follows: TGTGCCAGCAGTGACATACCGAACACCGGGGAGCTGTTTTTT. The encoded protein is CASSDIPNTGELFF.

The chain uses TRBV6-1 and TRBJ2-3; D gene uncertain. Germline V CDR1 and CDR2: MNHNS, SASEGT. Trimming cost V 9 bases and J 1 base, with 11 bases left between them. There are 13 residues in the CDR3. CDR3 sequence (DNA): TGTGCCAGTCTGTACCGAGGCACAGATACGCAGTATTTT. The encoded protein is CASLYRGTDTQYF.

This clonotype appeared a few times. This chain joins TRBV10-2 and TRBJ1-6, with a tentative D call TRBD1 (5 bases). V dropped 3 bases and J dropped 9 bases, with 12 bases sitting between them. Germline lookup yields CDR1 WSHSY and CDR2 SAAADI. This CDR3 is 14 amino acids long. DNA for the CDR3: TGCGCCAGCAGTGATTTCAGGGTGGGTTCACCCCTCCACTTT. It yields the protein CASSDFRVGSPLHF.

In nucleotides, the CDR3 is TGTGCCACCTGCAATAGCGGGGGGGCCGTGGAGACCCAGTACTTC. Translated: CATCNSGGAVETQYF. V is TRBV3-1 and J is TRBJ2-5; 11 bases are shared with TRBD2. The ends lost 10 bases at V and 5 bases at J; junction bases unmatched: 12. The CDR3 is 15 amino acids. Germline V gives CDR1 LGHDT, CDR2 YNNKEL (reference sequence).

The genes are TRBV7-9 and TRBJ2-7; D is undetermined. The germline CDR1 and CDR2 sequences are SEHNR and FQNEAQ (reference sequence). This CDR3 has 13 residues. The V end was cut by 2 bases, the J end by 0 bases, with 5 bases between. In DNA form, the CDR3 reads TGTGCCAGCAGCTTAACAGCCTCCTACGAGCAGTACGTC. This sequence encodes CASSLTASYEQYV.

This clonotype was recorded many times. The J gene is TRBJ2-2, the V gene TRBV7-2; no reliable D call. Germline values: CDR1 SGHTA, CDR2 FQGNSA. The CDR3 length is 15 residues. V dropped 1 base and J dropped 5 bases, with 11 bases sitting between them. The CDR3 DNA is TGTGCCAGCAGCTTAGAGGGCAGAAGTACCGGGGAGCTGTTTTTT. Amino acids: CASSLEGRSTGELFF.

This clonotype was seen more than once but under ten times. J is TRBJ1-4 and V is TRBV28; 8 bases match TRBD1. The J segment lost 5 bases and the V segment lost 10 bases, leaving 6 bases of the junction unmatched. The CDR3 extends over 13 amino acids. The germline V gene has CDR1 MDHEN and CDR2 SYDVKM. The chain's CDR3 is CATEDRENEKLFF. The CDR3 nucleotides read TGTGCCACCGAGGACAGGGAAAATGAAAAACTGTTTTTT.

In its sample, this clonotype was seen a few times. The chain combines TRBV20-1 with TRBJ2-4; maybe TRBD2 (6 bases). The CDR3 loop spans 13 amino acids. Germline CDR1 reads DFQATT; CDR2 reads SNEGSKA (reference sequence). V was shortened by 5 bases and J by 6 bases, with 14 bases between the two germline ends. The CDR3 DNA is TGCAGTGCTCTGGAGGGGCCGAGAAACATTCAGTACTTC. Protein: CSALEGPRNIQYF.

The chain combines TRBV9 with TRBJ2-7, with TRBD2 matching over 10 bases. The germline gives CDR1 SGDLS, CDR2 YYNGEE. Trimming cost V 0 bases and J 5 bases; bases outside gene matches: 2. This CDR3 is 14 amino acids long. CDR3 residues: CASSVEAGGHEQYF. CDR3 nucleotide sequence: TGTGCCAGCAGCGTAGAAGCGGGAGGGCACGAGCAGTACTTC. Full variable domain (rest looked up from reference TRBV9 and TRBJ2-7): DSGVTQTPKHLITATGQRVTLRCSPRSGDLSVYWYQQSLDQGLQFLIQYYNGEERAKGNILERFSAQQFPDLHSELNLSSLELGDSALYFCASSVEAGGHEQYFGPGTRLTVT.

The V gene is TRBV12-3 or TRBV12-4, the J gene TRBJ2-1; TRBD1 matches at 11 bases. The ends lost 5 bases at V and 9 bases at J; junction bases unmatched: 6. This CDR3 contains 14 residues. The CDR3 loop reads CASSKGQGASEQFF. Written as DNA, the CDR3 is TGTGCCAGCAGTAAAGGACAGGGGGCCAGTGAGCAGTTCTTC.

V gene TRBV7-9 combines with J gene TRBJ2-5, with D hard to call. V lost 1 base and J 2 bases, leaving 8 bases between the germline ends. The germline V gene encodes CDR1 SEHNR and CDR2 FQNEAQ (reference sequence). The CDR3 covers 14 residues. The CDR3 bases are TGTGCCAGCAGCTTAGAAAGGTGGCAAGAGACCCAGTACTTC. It encodes CASSLERWQETQYF.

This clonotype came up many times. The chain links TRBV20-1 to TRBJ1-2; D ambiguous. Germline CDR1 DFQATT, CDR2 SNEGSKA (reference sequence). Between the trimmed V and J ends, which lost 0 bases and 8 bases, there was a span of 7 bases. This CDR3 comprises 11 residues. CDR3 region: CSARDRAGYTF. The CDR3 DNA follows: TGCAGTGCTAGAGATCGGGCCGGCTACACCTTC.

This chain links TRBV12-3 or TRBV12-4 with TRBJ1-1, with 10 nucleotides matching TRBD1. V gave up 6 bases and J gave up 6 bases; unmatched junction bases: 4. The CDR3 is made up of 13 amino acids. The CDR3 loop reads CASSRQGAAEAFF. For the CDR3, the DNA is TGTGCCAGCAGCCGACAGGGGGCAGCTGAAGCTTTCTTT.

The chain carries TRBV10-3 and TRBJ1-4; no clear D. The germline V gene encodes CDR1 ENHRY and CDR2 SYGVKD. With 4 bases removed from V and 7 bases from J, the gap between germline ends came to 7 bases. This CDR3 comprises 12 residues. The CDR3: CAISGNSEKLFF. CDR3 DNA sequence: TGTGCCATCAGTGGGAACAGTGAAAAACTGTTTTTT.

The DNA of the CDR3 is TGCGCCAGCAGCTTGGGGGACAGGGCCTATGGCTACACCTTC. This translates into CASSLGDRAYGYTF. The chain has TRBV5-1 and TRBJ1-2, with TRBD1 matching over 9 bases. V dropped 0 bases and J dropped 4; count of bases not matched to a gene: 1. The germline V gene encodes CDR1 SGHRS and CDR2 YFSETQ. The CDR3 has 14 amino acids. The full variable domain, rest sourced from reference TRBV5-1 and TRBJ1-2, is KAGVTQTPRYLIKTRGQQVTLSCSPISGHRSVSWYQQTPGQGLQFLFEYFSETQRNKGNFPGRFSGRQFSNSRSEMNVSTLELGDSALYLCASSLGDRAYGYTFGSGTRLTVV.

This rearrangement joins TRBV6-5 to TRBJ1-2; no reliable D call. CDR3 length: 14 amino acids. Trimming cost V 2 bases and J 4 bases, with 11 bases left between them. In germline, CDR1 is MNHEY, CDR2 SVGAGI. In DNA form, the CDR3 reads TGTGCCAGCAGTTACCTTCCAGGAAGCTATGGCTACACCTTC. Translated, it gives CASSYLPGSYGYTF.

The sample holds a few counts of this clonotype. The V and J genes are TRBV6-2 or TRBV6-3 and TRBJ2-5; unclear D gene. The V gene lost 0 bases and the J gene lost 4 bases, with 9 bases spanning the gap. Germline lookup yields CDR1 MNHEY and CDR2 SVGEGT. The length of the CDR3 is 14 residues. The CDR3 protein is CASSYSARTETQYF. CDR3 bases: TGTGCCAGCAGTTACTCGGCAAGAACAGAGACCCAGTACTTC.

This clonotype was detected a few times. The chain is built from TRBV28 and TRBJ2-5; D is unclear. Germline CDR1 reads MDHEN; CDR2 reads SYDVKM. CDR3 size: 14 residues. With 7 bases removed from V and 4 bases from J, the gap between germline ends came to 16 bases. This chain's CDR3 is CASIRVRAGETQYF. The CDR3 bases are TGTGCCAGCATAAGGGTCCGAGCAGGAGAGACCCAGTACTTC. Combining the CDR3 with reference TRBV28 and TRBJ2-5 gives the whole variable domain DVKVTQSSRYLVKRTGEKVFLECVQDMDHENMFWYRQDPGLGLRLIYFSYDVKMKEKGDIPEGYSVSREKKERFSLILESASTNQTSMYLCASIRVRAGETQYFGPGTRLLVL.